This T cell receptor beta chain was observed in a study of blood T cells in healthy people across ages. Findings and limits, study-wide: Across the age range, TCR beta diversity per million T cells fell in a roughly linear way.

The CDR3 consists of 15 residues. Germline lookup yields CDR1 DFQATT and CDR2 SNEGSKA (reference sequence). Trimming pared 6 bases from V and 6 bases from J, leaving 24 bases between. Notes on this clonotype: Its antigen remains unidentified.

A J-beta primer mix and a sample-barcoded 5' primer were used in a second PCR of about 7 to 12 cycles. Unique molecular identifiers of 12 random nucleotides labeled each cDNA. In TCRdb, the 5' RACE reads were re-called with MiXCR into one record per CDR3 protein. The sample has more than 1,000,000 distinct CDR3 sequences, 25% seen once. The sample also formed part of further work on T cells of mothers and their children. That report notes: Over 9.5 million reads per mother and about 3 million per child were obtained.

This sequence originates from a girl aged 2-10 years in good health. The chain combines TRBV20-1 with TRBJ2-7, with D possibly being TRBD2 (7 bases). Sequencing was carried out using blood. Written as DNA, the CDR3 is TGCAGTGCCACGGGGGGCGGGAGAACTACGCCCGAGCAGTACTTC. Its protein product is CSATGGGRTTPEQYF.